Each of the 4 T cell receptor beta chains below was sequenced from the same sample in a study of blood T cells in healthy people across ages. The use of a sample-barcoded 5' primer and a J-beta primer mix characterized a second PCR of roughly 7 to 11 cycles. TCRdb re-analysed the 5' RACE reads in MiXCR, keeping a single row per CDR3 protein. The repertoire holds roughly 1.6 million distinct CDR3 sequences, approximately 32% seen once, with roughly 12% in the top ten. Material: blood. All receptors come from a young woman in good health.

Points on this clonotype: The DNA is left out, because the CDR3 cannot be placed on it with certainty; the CDR3 is given as TCRdb lists it. The chain combines TRBV7-8 with TRBJ2-7; the table calls TRBD1, which could not be checked here. Germline loops: CDR1 SGHVS, CDR2 FQNEAQ. The CDR3 comprises 15 residues, both ends counted. The CDR3 spells CASSFGEGGLYEQYF.

The rearrangement links TRBV3-1 to TRBJ1-1; D gene ambiguous. Germline CDR1 reads LGHDT; CDR2 reads YNNKEL (reference sequence). Trimming removed 3 bases from V and 6 bases from J, with 11 bases in between. The CDR3 has 13 amino acids. This CDR3 is CASSQGILSEAFF. For the CDR3, the DNA is TGTGCCAGCAGCCAGGGGATTCTATCTGAAGCTTTCTTT.

This clonotype has a single count. This rearrangement joins TRBV11-2 to TRBJ1-1; the D gene is possibly TRBD1 (5 bases). The CDR3 extends over 15 amino acids. V was trimmed by 5 bases and J by 4 bases, leaving 17 bases between them. Germline loops: CDR1 SGHAT, CDR2 FQNNGV. As DNA, the CDR3 is TGTGCCAGCAGCATTCAGCAGGGATCGGGCACTGAAGCTTTCTTT. Translated: CASSIQQGSGTEAFF.

The chain couples TRBV7-2 to TRBJ2-1; D is perhaps TRBD2 (5 bases). Trimming stripped 4 bases from V and 5 bases from J, with 18 bases between. CDR3 length: 16 amino acids. CDR1 is SGHTA and CDR2 is FQGNSA in the germline V gene. The CDR3 DNA reads TGTGCCAGCAGCTCCCCGAGCGGAGCTCTAGACAATGAGCAGTTCTTC. It is translated as CASSSPSGALDNEQFF.